This TCR beta chain stems from a study of metastatic and nonmetastatic thyroid tumors. Looking at the study overall: For malignant and benign thyroid patients, tumor or nodule tissue and blood were the sources whose repertoires were compared. Regarding the study as a whole: A significant increase in TCR beta diversity was reportedly seen in malignant thyroid tumors relative to benign nodules, in blood and tumor.

Thyroid surgery had not been preceded by any treatment in any patient. There are many counts of this clone. The antigen is unknown. As processed by the authors: Clinicopathological groups differed in CDR3, with these differences serving to build a distant-metastasis classifier for papillary thyroid cancer. TCRdb re-clonotyped the PCR reads via MiXCR. The authors' filters were not applied to this entry. This table has over 35,000 clones, about a sixth appearing once. Sequenced: tumor tissue. The TCR sequence derives from a female donor with papillary thyroid cancer or a benign thyroid nodule (not recorded which). Some clones in this sample may be carry-over from other donors' samples.

CDR3 region: CASSLLDPVEGYTF. Here the CDR3 DNA reads TGTGCCAGCAGCTTGCTCGACCCTGTGGAGGGCTACACCTTC. J is TRBJ1-2 and V is TRBV7-9; D remains ambiguous. The CDR3 sequence is 14 residues long. Germline V CDR1 and CDR2: SEHNR, FQNEAQ (reference sequence). V was trimmed by 3 bases and J by 8 bases, leaving 16 bases between them.